This TCR beta chain was identified in a study of T cell changes during pregnancy in multiple sclerosis. The V gene end was trimmed by 2 bases and the J gene end by 5 bases; junction bases not matched to a gene: 9. This CDR3 contains 15 residues. Germline V gene sequence: CDR1 MGHRA, CDR2 YSYEKL. Here immunoSEQ multiplex PCR was the method, and the copy in TCRdb shows in-frame clones only, minus some. This table has about 33,000 clones, around 93% appearing once. The chain couples TRBV4-1 to TRBJ2-7; 7 positions match TRBD1. This TCR was recovered from a female donor in good health, enrolled as a control in a pregnancy study. Source: CD4+ T cells from peripheral blood mononuclear cells, taken in the third trimester of pregnancy. CDR3 sequence: CASSQSPTGTHEQYF. The DNA of the CDR3 is TGCGCCAGCAGCCAATCCCCGACAGGGACCCACGAGCAGTACTTC.